The 23 T cell receptor beta chains below were found in one sample sequenced in a study of blood T cell repertoires in COVID-19 (dated by TCRdb to 2020 to 2021). Receptor libraries were prepared by the immunoSEQ multiplex PCR assay. TCRdb limited this immuneACCESS table to in-frame rearrangements with V and J called. A share of clones is missing; checked studies link under half to unresolved V genes, and the rest is unexplained. This sample holds about 180,000 clones; approximately 86% were observed only once. Clones ranked in the top ten supply around 0.6% of the sample. What was sequenced was peripheral blood. These receptors originate from a man aged 55 to 70 with COVID-19, enrolled during active disease.

Of note for this clone: The junction shows a germline mismatch at one end, possibly a read error. The CDR3 nucleotides are TGTGCCAGCAGCCTAGCGCCCAGAAACGAGCAGTACTTC. Translation gives CASSLAPRNEQYF. The chain has TRBV7-2 and TRBJ2-7; D perhaps matches TRBD2 (6 bases). The germline gives CDR1 SGHTA, CDR2 FQGNSA. The CDR3 has 13 amino acids.

The chain links TRBV12-5 to TRBJ2-3; possibly TRBD1 for D (6 bases). There are 16 residues in the CDR3. V gave up 1 base and J gave up 4 bases, with 15 bases separating them. Per germline, CDR1 LGHNT and CDR2 FRNRAP. The CDR3 region has the DNA TGTGCTAGTGGTTTGGACAGGGATCCAGGGGCAGATACGCAGTATTTT. It yields the protein CASGLDRDPGADTQYF.

The chain has TRBV12-3 or TRBV12-4 and TRBJ1-4; 8 bases align to TRBD1. CDR3 length: 12 residues. Unmatched junction bases numbered 4, after V lost 8 bases and J lost 8 bases. Here the CDR3 reads CASAGQGEKLFF. The CDR3 coding sequence is TGTGCCAGCGCCGGACAGGGAGAAAAACTGTTTTTT.

Concerning this clone itself: This sample includes further DNA sequences coding for the same CDR3. The chain is built from TRBV5-6 and TRBJ1-2, with 7 bases identical to TRBD1. The V and J ends lost 2 bases and 4 bases, in that order; junction bases with no gene match: 2. Looked up from germline, CDR1 is SGHDT and CDR2 is YYEEEE. The CDR3 extends over 13 amino acids. In DNA form, the CDR3 reads TGTGCCAGCAGCTTTGGGACAGCCTATGGCTACACCTTC. This encodes CASSFGTAYGYTF.

This clone was seen a single time. The rearrangement uses TRBV19 and TRBJ2-2; 7 positions match TRBD1. The V segment lost 5 bases and the J segment 7 bases; nucleotides outside the gene matches: 4. This CDR3 is 13 amino acids long. The germline CDR1 and CDR2 sequences are LNHDA and SQIVND (reference sequence). The DNA for the CDR3 is TGTGCCAGTAGTGAACAGGGGATCGGGGAGCTGTTTTTT. Translated, it gives CASSEQGIGELFF.

As to this clone: Its ends do not fully match the called genes, so a read error is possible. V is TRBV28 and J is TRBJ2-2; 8 nucleotides align to TRBD1. This CDR3 is 15 amino acids long. CDR1 and CDR2 from the germline V gene are MDHEN and SYDVKM. The CDR3 sequence is CASRLQGGNAGELFF. The CDR3 coding sequence is TGTGCCAGCCGTTTACAGGGGGGCAACGCCGGGGAGCTGTTTTTT.

This clone has a handful of counts. This chain joins TRBV9 and TRBJ2-2; D is possibly TRBD1 (7 bases). Germline V gene lookup returns CDR1 SGDLS and CDR2 YYNGEE. Trimming shortened V by 3 bases and J by 7 bases, and 22 bases separated the two germline ends. The CDR3 length is 17 residues. The CDR3 loop reads CASSAHRGWKGGGELFF. DNA for the CDR3: TGTGCCAGCAGCGCCCACAGGGGTTGGAAGGGGGGCGGGGAGCTGTTTTTT.

The chain has TRBV7-2 and TRBJ2-7; 13 positions match TRBD2. CDR3 length: 16 residues. Trimming at V came to 3 bases and at J to 7 bases, leaving 9 bases not matched to a gene. Germline assignment: CDR1 SGHTA and CDR2 FQGNSA. CDR3: CASSFFGLAGVGEQYF. The CDR3 DNA sequence: TGTGCCAGCAGCTTTTTTGGACTAGCGGGGGTTGGGGAGCAGTACTTC.

This chain connects TRBV14 to TRBJ1-1; D possibly corresponds to TRBD1 (5 bases). The germline V gene has CDR1 SGHDN and CDR2 FVKESK. This CDR3 is 17 amino acids long. V gave up 3 bases and J gave up 0 bases, with 17 bases separating them. The CDR3 reads CASSQDGLTDMNTEAFF. The DNA of the CDR3 is TGTGCCAGCAGCCAGGACGGTTTGACAGACATGAACACTGAAGCTTTCTTT.

This chain joins TRBV14 and TRBJ1-6; 7 bases map to TRBD1. The CDR3 is made up of 14 amino acids. Germline assignment: CDR1 SGHDN and CDR2 FVKESK. Trimming at V came to 8 bases and at J to 5 bases, leaving 6 bases not matched to a gene. The CDR3: CASDSGTDNSPLHF. CDR3 nucleotide sequence: TGTGCCAGCGACTCCGGGACAGATAATTCACCCCTCCACTTT.

The V and J genes are TRBV6-5 and TRBJ1-3; TRBD1 matches 9 bases. The CDR3 runs to 15 residues. Germline lookup yields CDR1 MNHEY and CDR2 SVGAGI. With V trimmed by 5 bases and J by 4 bases, 6 bases remained unmatched. Written as DNA, the CDR3 is TGTGCCAGCAGTACCCACAGGGGGCAAGGAAACACCATATATTTT. This encodes CASSTHRGQGNTIYF.

The rearrangement joins TRBV4-3 to TRBJ1-1; 8 bases fit TRBD1. The CDR3 sequence is 15 residues long. V lost 4 bases to trimming and J lost 1 base; unmatched junction nucleotides: 5. Looked up from germline, CDR1 is LGHNA and CDR2 is YSLEER. The CDR3 reads CASSPTGGRNTEAFF. The DNA for the CDR3 is TGCGCCAGCAGCCCCACAGGGGGGAGGAACACTGAAGCTTTCTTT.

This chain connects TRBV5-6 to TRBJ1-2, with D perhaps TRBD1 (5 bases). Germline CDR1 is SGHDT and CDR2 is YYEEEE. V shed 3 bases and J shed 5 bases, with 11 bases lying between them. This CDR3 is built from 13 residues. This CDR3 is CASSSAGGYGYTF. The CDR3 nucleotides read TGTGCCAGCAGCTCCGCGGGGGGATATGGCTACACCTTC.

This rearrangement joins TRBV28 to TRBJ1-3, with unresolved D. Trimming took 2 bases from V and 2 from J, leaving 7 bases between them. The CDR3 is made up of 14 amino acids. Germline V gene sequence: CDR1 MDHEN, CDR2 SYDVKM. The CDR3 loop is CASSLGSPGNTIYF. The CDR3 nucleotides read TGTGCCAGCAGTTTAGGCAGTCCTGGAAACACCATATATTTT.

The DNA of the CDR3 is TGTGCCAGTAGTAGACAGGTCCGGACTAATGAAAAACTGTTTTTT. Protein product: CASSRQVRTNEKLFF. This chain joins TRBV19 and TRBJ1-4; D possibly corresponds to TRBD1 (6 bases). Looked up from germline, CDR1 is LNHDA and CDR2 is SQIVND (reference sequence). This CDR3 is 15 amino acids long. Trimming removed 4 bases at V and 2 bases at J, with 11 bases between.

This sequence joins TRBV28 and TRBJ1-4; 8 bases line up with TRBD1. Germline CDR1 and CDR2: MDHEN and SYDVKM. The CDR3 spans 15 residues. V trimming: 6 bases; J trimming: 4 bases; junction bases outside the gene matches: 7. The CDR3 sequence is CASRRGQGDNEKLFF. As DNA, the CDR3 is TGTGCCAGCAGACGCGGACAGGGTGATAATGAAAAACTGTTTTTT.

Points on this clone: This CDR3 is also generated by other DNA sequences in the sample. The chain links TRBV9 to TRBJ1-1; D is unclear. CDR1 and CDR2 (germline): SGDLS, YYNGEE. V dropped 0 bases and J dropped 4 bases, with 10 bases sitting between them. CDR3 length: 14 residues. The CDR3 sequence: CASSVGGDGTEAFF. The DNA for the CDR3 is TGTGCCAGCAGCGTAGGAGGTGATGGCACTGAAGCTTTCTTT.

This clone was detected once. J is TRBJ1-5 and V is TRBV14, with no clear D. CDR3 length: 13 residues. V was shortened by 0 bases and J by 9 bases, with 9 bases between the two germline ends. The germline V gene encodes CDR1 SGHDN and CDR2 FVKESK. CDR3: CASSQDRGRPQHF. In DNA form, the CDR3 reads TGTGCCAGCAGCCAAGATCGCGGGAGGCCCCAGCATTTT.

In this sample, this clone turned up a few times. The J gene is TRBJ1-4, the V gene TRBV7-2; perhaps TRBD1 as D (6 bases). The CDR3 covers 15 residues. With 1 base removed from V and 12 bases from J, the gap between germline ends came to 18 bases. CDR1 is SGHTA and CDR2 is FQGNSA in the germline V gene. In DNA, the CDR3 is TGTGCCAGCAGCTTAGGAGGGGGTCCCCCTTATGAACTGTTTTTT. It translates to CASSLGGGPPYELFF.

The rearrangement joins TRBV27 to TRBJ2-7, with 11 bases matching TRBD1. The CDR3 sequence is 14 residues long. Germline CDR1 reads MNHEY; CDR2 reads SMNVEV (reference sequence). The junction had 5 bases not matched to a gene; V was cut back by 7 bases and J by 3 bases. The chain's CDR3 is CASTPGTGGYEQYF. CDR3 DNA: TGTGCCAGCACTCCCGGGACAGGGGGCTACGAGCAGTACTTC.

The chain uses TRBV6-5 and TRBJ1-6, with D tentatively TRBD1 (6 bases). CDR3 length equals 13 residues. V dropped 2 bases and J dropped 10 bases, with 9 bases sitting between them. Germline loops: CDR1 MNHEY, CDR2 SVGAGI. The CDR3 bases are TGTGCCAGCAGTTACCGACAGGAGTCACCCCTCCACTTT. Protein: CASSYRQESPLHF.

The chain employs TRBV5-5 and TRBJ1-4; no reliable D call. Germline values: CDR1 SGHKS, CDR2 YYEKEE (reference sequence). V dropped 0 bases and J dropped 7 bases, with 13 bases sitting between them. CDR3 size: 15 residues. This chain's CDR3 is CASSLASVVREKLFF. The CDR3 coding sequence is TGTGCCAGCAGCTTGGCTTCGGTGGTGCGTGAAAAACTGTTTTTT.

V and J are TRBV4-3 and TRBJ2-5; 8 bases match TRBD1. The V gene end was trimmed by 3 bases and the J gene end by 4 bases; junction bases not matched to a gene: 7. This CDR3 spans 15 amino acids. CDR1 and CDR2 (germline): LGHNA, YSLEER. Here the CDR3 reads CASSQLVGQGETQYF. The CDR3 bases are TGCGCCAGCAGCCAGCTGGTAGGACAGGGAGAGACCCAGTACTTC.